A selection of T cell receptor beta chains follows, all from one sample in a study of shared clonotypes between healthy human individuals. Data came from immunoSEQ multiplex PCR; TCRdb stores just in-frame clones and leaves some out. The sample contains 950,000 to 1,300,000 clones, around 74% of which appear only once. The specimen was memory CD4+ T cells sorted from blood. The receptors originated from a man between 18 and 29 years old in good health. Each CDR3 is given with its conserved first and last residue. The D gene is left open where the match is weak.

d_gene | j_gene | v_gene | CDR3aa
- | TRBJ2-1 | TRBV5-1 | CASSETPSSYNEQFF
- | TRBJ2-7 | TRBV11-2 | CASSLVGDPFRREQYF
- | TRBJ2-2 | TRBV7-3 | CASSPRRGNTGELFF
- | TRBJ1-6 | TRBV5-6 | CASSSGLGDYNSPLHF
TRBD2 | TRBJ2-7 | TRBV5-6 | CASSTLAGATYEQYF
- | TRBJ2-5 | TRBV7-7 | CASSLAIAETQYF
TRBD1 | TRBJ1-1 | TRBV9 | CASSVAPQTGTGDTEAFF
- | TRBJ1-6 | TRBV7-8 | CASSLGEGLGSPLHF
- | TRBJ2-5 | TRBV11-3 | CASSSGNQETQYF
- | TRBJ1-1 | TRBV19 | CASSISSGGAFF
TRBD2 | TRBJ2-3 | TRBV5-4 | CASSLFGLAGADTQYF
TRBD1 | TRBJ1-1 | TRBV18 | CASSPIPIGTGKEAFF
- | TRBJ1-4 | TRBV28 | CASVSGQGLATNEKLFF
- | TRBJ1-6 | TRBV6-5 | CASGGNSPLHF
TRBD1 | TRBJ1-6 | TRBV10-3 | CAIMDRDDSPLHF
TRBD1 | TRBJ1-6 | TRBV11-2 | CASSLGADRGSPLHF
- | TRBJ2-1 | TRBV5-1 | CASSLGRSGLGSNEQFF
- | TRBJ2-1 | TRBV2 | CASNVGLNNEQFF
- | TRBJ2-1 | TRBV10-3 | CAISERDEQFF
TRBD1 | TRBJ2-5 | TRBV2 | CASSSGTGDQETQYF
- | TRBJ1-1 | TRBV5-1 | CASSLAVDKNTEAFF
- | TRBJ1-2 | TRBV5-6 | CASSFGYGYTF
- | TRBJ2-2 | TRBV7-9 | CASSPQGSRDTGELFF
- | TRBJ2-2 | TRBV18 | CASPPPSGTGELFF
- | TRBJ2-5 | TRBV5-1 | CASSLVPSARQETQYF
- | TRBJ1-2 | TRBV5-5 | CASSLDLEGTLRRGYTF
- | TRBJ2-1 | TRBV4-1 | CASSPTLFSKEQFF
- | TRBJ2-7 | TRBV6-1 | CASSGGLTSYEQYF
- | TRBJ2-7 | TRBV30 | CAWKVELEQYF
- | TRBJ1-2 | TRBV5-6 | CASSLTDYGYTF
TRBD1 | TRBJ1-3 | TRBV7-2 | CASSRGTGSGNTIYF
TRBD2 | TRBJ2-1 | TRBV27 | CASTLWGNAGGTSSYNEQFF
- | TRBJ2-3 | TRBV4-3 | CASSQETDTQYF
TRBD2 | TRBJ2-1 | TRBV4-1 | CASSQAGLAAGGQFF
- | TRBJ1-4 | TRBV30 | CAWSGQHEKLFF
- | TRBJ2-7 | TRBV5-1 | CASSSSSTPGEQYF